These T cell receptor beta chains were read from a single sample in a study of CD8 T cells in Susac syndrome. MiXCR, applied by TCRdb to the immunoSEQ multiplex PCR reads, yields one record per CDR3 protein. Of over 20,000 distinct CDR3 sequences in the sample, about 94% are singletons; the top ten hold 0.55% to 0.7%. The sample was CD8+ T cells from PBMCs. These receptors all stem from a human donor with Susac syndrome. The CDR3 runs from the conserved cysteine through the conserved F or W. The D gene is left open where the match is weak. Expanded clones get a size class; other rows say once, few or many, or leave the size out.

V,D,J,size,CDR3,DNA
TRBV7-9,TRBD1,TRBJ1-6,-,CASSSRQGRYSPLHF,TGTGCCAGCAGCTCCAGACAGGGGCGGTATTCACCCCTCCACTTT
TRBV7-9,TRBD1,TRBJ1-2,-,CASIGGGGTAYGYTF,TGTGCCAGCATCGGGGGAGGAGGGACAGCCTATGGCTACACCTTC
TRBV12-3/TRBV12-4,-,TRBJ2-1,-,CASSLDGGSEQFF,TGTGCCAGCAGTTTAGACGGGGGAAGTGAGCAGTTCTTC
TRBV7-6,-,TRBJ2-7,-,CASSLRGTTYEQYF,TGTGCCAGCAGTCTTCGCGGGACAACCTACGAGCAGTACTTC
TRBV6-2/TRBV6-3,TRBD2,TRBJ2-5,-,CASSYGTSPQGETQYF,TGTGCCAGCAGTTACGGGACTAGCCCACAGGGGGAGACCCAGTACTTC
TRBV11-2,-,TRBJ2-3,-,CASSPGGQRTDTQYF,TGTGCCAGCAGCCCCGGTGGACAGCGCACAGATACGCAGTATTTT
TRBV28,-,TRBJ1-2,-,CASSLRQSNYGYTF,TGTGCCAGCAGTTTAAGGCAGAGCAACTATGGCTACACCTTC
TRBV3-1,-,TRBJ1-1,-,CASSQDGGVGSFF,TGTGCCAGCAGCCAAGATGGCGGGGTGGGGTCTTTCTTT
TRBV5-6,-,TRBJ1-1,-,CASSLFQKLPEAFF,TGTGCCAGCAGCTTGTTCCAGAAATTACCTGAAGCTTTCTTT
TRBV2,-,TRBJ1-2,-,CASSEEIGGNYGYTF,TGTGCCAGCAGTGAAGAGATAGGGGGAAACTATGGCTACACCTTC
TRBV20-1,TRBD1,TRBJ2-6,-,CSALHRTGGYGANVLTF,TGCAGTGCCCTACACCGGACAGGGGGCTATGGGGCCAACGTCCTGACTTTC
TRBV15,-,TRBJ2-6,-,CATSPMSRASGANVLTF,TGTGCCACCAGCCCAATGAGTAGGGCCTCTGGGGCCAACGTCCTGACTTTC
TRBV20-1,-,TRBJ1-2,-,CSAVPELQGKNYGYTF,TGCAGTGCTGTTCCCGAACTTCAGGGGAAAAACTATGGCTACACCTTC
TRBV28,-,TRBJ2-7,-,CASKAQQAGWEQYF,TGTGCCAGTAAAGCCCAACAGGCCGGATGGGAGCAGTACTTC
TRBV10-3,-,TRBJ1-1,-,CAISVSRPSTEAFF,TGTGCCATCAGTGTAAGCAGGCCGAGCACTGAAGCTTTCTTT
TRBV9,-,TRBJ2-1,-,CASSPRRLGPNNEQFF,TGTGCCAGCAGCCCCCGGAGGCTAGGCCCTAACAATGAGCAGTTCTTC
TRBV7-6,-,TRBJ2-1,once,CASSSRASRDNEQFF,TGTGCCAGCAGCTCCCGGGCTTCAAGGGACAATGAGCAGTTCTTC
TRBV20-1,TRBD1,TRBJ1-1,-,CSGHRGGTEAFF,TGCAGTGGCCACAGGGGTGGCACTGAAGCTTTCTTT
TRBV27,-,TRBJ2-5,-,CASSLGAWETQYF,TGTGCCAGCAGTCTCGGGGCCTGGGAGACCCAGTACTTC
TRBV27,-,TRBJ1-5,-,CASSLFQGDNQPQHF,TGTGCCAGCAGTTTGTTCCAGGGCGACAATCAGCCCCAGCATTTT
TRBV28,-,TRBJ2-3,-,CASSSPFIADTQYF,TGTGCCAGCAGTTCCCCCTTTATTGCAGATACGCAGTATTTT
TRBV12-3/TRBV12-4,-,TRBJ2-1,-,CASSPLGPSEGSDPSSNEQFF,TGTGCCAGCAGTCCCCTCGGGCCTAGCGAGGGGAGCGACCCTTCTAGCAATGAGCAGTTCTTC
TRBV4-3,-,TRBJ2-7,once,CASSQDRGSAYEQYF,TGCGCCAGCAGCCAAGATCGGGGGTCCGCCTACGAGCAGTACTTC
TRBV28,-,TRBJ1-6,-,CASSWGSDNSPLHF,TGTGCCAGCAGTTGGGGGTCCGATAATTCACCCCTCCACTTT
TRBV7-9,-,TRBJ1-2,-,CASSLVGRQFYGYTF,TGTGCCAGCAGCTTAGTGGGCCGACAGTTCTATGGCTACACCTTC
TRBV7-9,TRBD1,TRBJ2-7,-,CASSLAQGVIYEQYF,TGTGCCAGCAGCTTAGCACAGGGGGTAATTTACGAGCAGTACTTC
TRBV7-9,TRBD2,TRBJ2-3,-,CASSLGLAETDTQYF,TGTGCCAGCAGTCTGGGACTAGCGGAAACAGATACGCAGTATTTT
TRBV5-1,-,TRBJ2-7,-,CASSQALRNREKAYEQYF,TGCGCCAGCAGCCAAGCACTCCGGAACCGGGAGAAAGCTTACGAGCAGTACTTC
TRBV28,-,TRBJ2-7,-,CASSVDAYEQYF,TGTGCCAGCAGCGTGGACGCCTACGAGCAGTACTTC
TRBV27,-,TRBJ2-5,-,CASRFPILETQYF,TGTGCCAGCCGGTTTCCCATTTTGGAGACCCAGTACTTC
TRBV28,-,TRBJ2-4,-,CASSLNYEGWGNIQYF,TGTGCCAGCAGTTTAAATTATGAGGGTTGGGGAAACATTCAGTACTTC
TRBV13,-,TRBJ2-1,-,CASSDRDAYNEQFF,TGTGCCAGCAGCGATCGGGACGCATACAATGAGCAGTTCTTC
TRBV24-1,-,TRBJ1-4,-,CATSESVPLASEKLFF,TGTGCCACCAGTGAATCGGTCCCGCTCGCAAGCGAAAAACTGTTTTTT
TRBV27,-,TRBJ2-1,-,CASSLHGQFNEQFF,TGTGCCAGCAGTCTACACGGACAGTTCAATGAGCAGTTCTTC
TRBV6-5,TRBD2,TRBJ2-2,-,CASSLTSGGLTGELFF,TGTGCCAGCAGTTTAACTAGCGGGGGACTCACCGGGGAGCTGTTTTTT
TRBV5-5,TRBD1,TRBJ2-1,-,CASSTGTDYNEQFF,TGTGCCAGCAGCACCGGGACAGACTACAATGAGCAGTTCTTC
TRBV24-1,-,TRBJ2-3,-,CATSEGTVLTDTQYF,TGTGCCACCAGTGAGGGGACGGTTCTCACAGATACGCAGTATTTT
TRBV29-1,TRBD1,TRBJ2-2,-,CSVKGGRELFF,TGCAGCGTCAAAGGGGGCCGGGAGCTGTTTTTT
TRBV29-1,TRBD2,TRBJ2-5,once,CSVVGASGSWTQYF,TGCAGCGTTGTCGGGGCTAGCGGTTCATGGACCCAGTACTTC
TRBV5-6,-,TRBJ2-1,-,CASSSGGRPLNEQFF,TGTGCCAGCAGCTCGGGGGGCCGCCCCCTTAATGAGCAGTTCTTC
TRBV6-1,TRBD2,TRBJ2-1,-,CASSPFLAGEDNEQFF,TGTGCCAGCAGTCCCTTTCTAGCGGGGGAAGACAATGAGCAGTTCTTC
TRBV27,-,TRBJ2-3,-,CASSFVSHTDTQYF,TGTGCCAGCAGTTTTGTCAGCCACACAGATACGCAGTATTTT
TRBV27,-,TRBJ1-5,once,CASSLSGRGGYNQPQHF,TGTGCCAGCAGCTTGAGCGGCCGAGGAGGGTACAATCAGCCCCAGCATTTT
TRBV7-9,TRBD1,TRBJ1-5,-,CASSSTRDRGYRQPQHF,TGTGCCAGCAGCTCTACCCGGGACAGGGGTTATCGACAGCCCCAGCATTTT
TRBV19,-,TRBJ2-3,-,CASSITTSTDTQYF,TGTGCCAGTAGTATAACTACCAGCACAGATACGCAGTATTTT
TRBV30,TRBD1,TRBJ2-7,-,CAWARGLEQYF,TGTGCCTGGGCGAGGGGGCTCGAGCAGTACTTC
TRBV2,-,TRBJ2-3,-,CASSETFRQTATQYF,TGTGCCAGCAGTGAAACATTTAGACAGACCGCCACGCAGTATTTT
TRBV6-5,TRBD1,TRBJ2-7,-,CASSYTGTGAYEQYF,TGTGCCAGCAGTTATACCGGGACAGGGGCCTACGAGCAGTACTTC
TRBV6-2/TRBV6-3,-,TRBJ1-5,-,CASSYSTRGNQPQHF,TGTGCCAGCAGTTACTCGACTAGGGGGAATCAGCCCCAGCATTTT
TRBV6-1,TRBD2,TRBJ2-5,-,CASSEAGGDLQETQYF,TGTGCCAGCAGTGAGGCGGGGGGGGATTTGCAAGAGACCCAGTACTTC
TRBV19,TRBD1,TRBJ1-1,few,CASSMGQAMNTEAFF,TGTGCCAGTAGTATGGGACAGGCAATGAACACTGAAGCTTTCTTT
TRBV6-2/TRBV6-3,TRBD2,TRBJ2-3,-,CASISGGTSTDTQYF,TGTGCCAGCATCAGCGGGGGAACTAGCACAGATACGCAGTATTTT
TRBV2,TRBD1,TRBJ2-7,few,CASSEDRGYEQYF,TGTGCCAGCAGTGAAGACAGGGGCTACGAGCAGTACTTC
TRBV28,TRBD1,TRBJ2-7,-,CASSIAGQGAGEQYF,TGTGCCAGCAGTATTGCCGGACAGGGGGCTGGCGAGCAGTACTTC
TRBV5-1,-,TRBJ2-1,-,CASSSQVSSYNEQFF,TGCGCCAGCAGCTCTCAGGTTAGCTCCTACAATGAGCAGTTCTTC
TRBV29-1,-,TRBJ2-1,once,CSVEGRGEYNEQFF,TGCAGCGTTGAGGGCAGGGGGGAATACAATGAGCAGTTCTTC
TRBV9,TRBD1,TRBJ1-1,-,CASSVDRATEALF,TGTGCCAGCAGCGTTGACAGGGCCACTGAAGCTTTGTTT
TRBV5-4,-,TRBJ2-1,few,CASSLEGGGYNEQFF,TGTGCCAGCAGCTTGGAAGGGGGGGGTTACAATGAGCAGTTCTTC
TRBV5-1,-,TRBJ2-5,-,CASSLGYREETQYF,TGCGCCAGCAGCTTGGGATACAGGGAAGAGACCCAGTACTTC
TRBV7-2,TRBD2,TRBJ2-3,-,CASSPVAGGVTDTQYF,TGTGCCAGCAGCCCAGTAGCGGGGGGGGTCACAGATACGCAGTATTTT